Sequencing of this TCR beta chain was carried out in a study of cytomegalovirus exposure and HLA in healthy donors. PCR used 60 Vbeta primers and 13 Jbeta primers. The method was immunoSEQ multiplex PCR; TCRdb's version includes in-frame clones alone and lacks a portion of them. Its table lists 45,000 or so clones. The V gene lost 5 bases and the J gene lost 1 base, with 11 bases spanning the gap. The CDR3 has 15 amino acids. Germline V gives CDR1 MNHNS, CDR2 SASEGT. Study-level points and caveats: Later on, an analysis showed TCR association rates differing by HLA locus, with DRB1 the most and HLA-C the fewest. It has been reported that TCR beta sequences accurately predicted the HLA-A and HLA-B alleles of most subjects.

To note about this clone: The antigen is not known.

This rearrangement joins TRBV6-1 to TRBJ2-2, with D perhaps matching TRBD2 (6 bases). This TCR was recovered from a male donor in good health and CMV-seronegative. The sequenced sample was PBMCs. CDR3 bases: TGTGCCAGCAGTCAGCGGGCGGGGAACACCGGGGAGCTGTTTTTT. The encoded protein is CASSQRAGNTGELFF.